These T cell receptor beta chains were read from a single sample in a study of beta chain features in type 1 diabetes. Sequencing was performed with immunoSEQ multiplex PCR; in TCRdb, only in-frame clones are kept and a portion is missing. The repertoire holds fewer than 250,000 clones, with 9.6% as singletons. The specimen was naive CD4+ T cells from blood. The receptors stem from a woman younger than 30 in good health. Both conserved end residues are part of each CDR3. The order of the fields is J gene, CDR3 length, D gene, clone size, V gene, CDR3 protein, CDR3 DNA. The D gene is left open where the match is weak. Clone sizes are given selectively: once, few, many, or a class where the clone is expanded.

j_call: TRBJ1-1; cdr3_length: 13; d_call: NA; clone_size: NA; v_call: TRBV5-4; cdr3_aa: CASSLGVIAEAFF; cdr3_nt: TGTGCCAGCAGCTTGGGCGTAATAGCTGAAGCTTTCTTT
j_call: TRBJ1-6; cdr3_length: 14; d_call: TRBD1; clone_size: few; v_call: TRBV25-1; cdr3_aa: CASSETGANSPLHF; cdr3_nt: TGTGCCAGCAGTGAGACAGGGGCAAATTCACCCCTCCACTTT
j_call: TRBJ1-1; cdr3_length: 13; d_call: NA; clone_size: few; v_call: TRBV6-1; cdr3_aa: CASSEWAVTEAFF; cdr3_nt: TGTGCCAGCAGTGAATGGGCAGTTACCGAGGCTTTCTTT
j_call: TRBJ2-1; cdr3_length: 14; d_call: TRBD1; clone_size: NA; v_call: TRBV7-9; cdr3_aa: CASSRQGPYNEQFF; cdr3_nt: TGTGCCAGCAGCCGACAGGGGCCCTACAATGAGCAGTTCTTC
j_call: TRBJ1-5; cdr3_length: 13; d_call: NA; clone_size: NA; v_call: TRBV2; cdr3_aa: CASSEEARGPQHF; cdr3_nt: TGTGCCAGCAGCGAAGAAGCAAGGGGACCCCAGCATTTT
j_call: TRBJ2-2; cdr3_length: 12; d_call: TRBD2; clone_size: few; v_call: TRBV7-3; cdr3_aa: CASSPREGGLFF; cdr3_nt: TGTGCCAGCAGCCCTCGGGAGGGGGGGCTGTTTTTT
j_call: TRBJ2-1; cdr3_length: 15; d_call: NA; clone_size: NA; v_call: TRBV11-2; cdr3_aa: CASSLDRITYNEQFF; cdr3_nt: TGTGCCAGCAGCCTTGACAGGATCACTTACAATGAGCAGTTCTTC
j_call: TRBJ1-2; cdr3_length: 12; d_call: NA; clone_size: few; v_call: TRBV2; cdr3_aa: CASMSGESGYTF; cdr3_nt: TGTGCCAGCATGTCGGGGGAAAGTGGCTACACCTTC
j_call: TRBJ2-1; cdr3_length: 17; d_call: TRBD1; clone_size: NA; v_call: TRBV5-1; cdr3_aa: CASSLTWTGGSYNEQFF; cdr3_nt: TGCGCCAGCAGCTTGACTTGGACAGGGGGCTCCTACAATGAGCAGTTCTTC
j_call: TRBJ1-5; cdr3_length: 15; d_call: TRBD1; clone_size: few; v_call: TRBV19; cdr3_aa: CASSSDRASNQPQHF; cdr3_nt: TGTGCCAGTAGTTCGGACAGGGCCAGCAATCAGCCCCAGCATTTT
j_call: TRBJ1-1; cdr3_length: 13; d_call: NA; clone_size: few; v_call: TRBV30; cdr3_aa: CAWRRRRGTEAFF; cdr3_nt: TGTGCCTGGAGGAGGCGTAGAGGCACTGAAGCTTTCTTT
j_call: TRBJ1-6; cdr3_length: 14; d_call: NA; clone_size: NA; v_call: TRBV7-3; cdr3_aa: CASSLGPFNSPLHF; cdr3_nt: TGTGCCAGCAGCTTAGGGCCCTTTAATTCACCCCTCCACTTT
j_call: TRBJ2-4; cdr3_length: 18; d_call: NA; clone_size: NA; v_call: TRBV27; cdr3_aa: CASSLEYSPKVAKNIQYF; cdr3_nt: TGTGCCAGCAGTTTAGAGTACTCTCCTAAAGTAGCCAAAAACATTCAGTACTTC
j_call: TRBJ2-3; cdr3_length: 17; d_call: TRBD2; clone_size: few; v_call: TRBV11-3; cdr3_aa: CASSHSIAGGEVYTQYF; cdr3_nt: TGTGCCAGCAGCCACTCAATAGCGGGGGGCGAGGTATATACGCAGTATTTT
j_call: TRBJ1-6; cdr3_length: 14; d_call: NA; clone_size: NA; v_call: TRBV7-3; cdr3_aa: CASSSTGGNSPLHF; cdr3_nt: TGTGCCAGCAGCTCAACAGGAGGTAATTCACCCCTCCACTTT
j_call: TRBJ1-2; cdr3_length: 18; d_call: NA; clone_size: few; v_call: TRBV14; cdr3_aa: CASSQDHIRQFTLYGYTF; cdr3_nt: TGTGCCAGCAGCCAAGATCATATTAGACAGTTTACCCTCTATGGCTACACCTTC
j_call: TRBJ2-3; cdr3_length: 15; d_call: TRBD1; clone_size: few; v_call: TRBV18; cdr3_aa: CASSPPGTGGDTQYF; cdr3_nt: TGTGCCAGCTCACCACCGGGGACAGGAGGGGATACGCAGTATTTT
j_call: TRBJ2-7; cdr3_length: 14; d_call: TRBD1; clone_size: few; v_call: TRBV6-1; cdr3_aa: CASRESPRGSIEYF; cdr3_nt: TGTGCCAGCAGGGAGTCCCCCAGGGGGTCTATCGAGTACTTC
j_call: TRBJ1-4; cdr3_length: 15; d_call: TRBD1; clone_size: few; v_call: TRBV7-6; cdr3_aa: CASSWAQGAREKLFF; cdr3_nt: TGTGCCAGCAGCTGGGCACAGGGGGCAAGGGAAAAACTGTTTTTT
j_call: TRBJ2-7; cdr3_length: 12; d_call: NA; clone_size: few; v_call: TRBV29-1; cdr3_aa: CSVADSWYEQYF; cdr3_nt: TGCAGCGTTGCAGACAGTTGGTACGAGCAGTACTTC
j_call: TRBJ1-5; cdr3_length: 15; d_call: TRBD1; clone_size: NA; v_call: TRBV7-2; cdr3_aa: CASSKQGANNQPQHF; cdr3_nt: TGTGCCAGCAGCAAACAGGGGGCGAACAATCAGCCCCAGCATTTT
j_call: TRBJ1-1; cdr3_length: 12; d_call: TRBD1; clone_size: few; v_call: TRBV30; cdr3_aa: CAWTRGPAEAFF; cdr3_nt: TGTGCCTGGACCAGGGGGCCCGCTGAAGCTTTCTTT
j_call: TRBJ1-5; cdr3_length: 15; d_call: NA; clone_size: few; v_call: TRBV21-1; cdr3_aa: CASSKVISGRQPQHF; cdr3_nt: TGTGCCAGCAGCAAAGTCATTTCAGGGCGGCAGCCCCAGCATTTT
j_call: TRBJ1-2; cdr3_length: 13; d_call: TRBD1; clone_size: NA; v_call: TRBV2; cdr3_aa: CASRLDRADGYTF; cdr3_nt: TGTGCCAGCAGACTCGACAGGGCAGATGGCTACACCTTC